This TCR beta chain was sequenced for a study of blood T cell repertoires in COVID-19. Here immunoSEQ multiplex PCR was the method, and the copy in TCRdb shows in-frame clones only, minus some. Here the sample spans roughly 500,000 clones, around 85% being singletons. This CDR3 spans 11 amino acids. Germline assignment: CDR1 SNHLY and CDR2 FYNNEI. Trimming left V 5 bases short and J 6 bases short, with 6 bases between. This receptor was obtained from a human donor in a cohort sampled during active COVID-19. V is TRBV2 and J is TRBJ2-3; TRBD2 might be the D (6 bases). Sequencing was performed on peripheral blood. The CDR3 region is CASSRGDTQYF. DNA for the CDR3: TGTGCCAGCAGTCGGGGGGATACGCAGTATTTT.